This TCR beta chain is from a study of cytomegalovirus exposure and HLA in healthy donors. Regarding this clone: Its antigen is not known.

Vbeta (60) and Jbeta (13) primers were used in the PCR. Per the study methods: Later work found around 85 million unique TCR beta chains, with 10 million to 14 million shared. Using immunoSEQ multiplex PCR, the repertoire was profiled, and TCRdb retains in-frame clones only, with some absent. V and J calls and clone size come straight from that table; D and trimming were deduced from the DNA. The table records some 140,000 clones, more than 75% of them present only once. In germline, CDR1 is SGHRS, CDR2 YFSETQ. The V end lost 4 bases, the J end lost 4 bases, and 11 bases lay between the germline ends. This CDR3 is built from 13 residues. Study conclusions and caveats: Immune exposure information available was restricted to CMV serostatus.

The genes are TRBV5-1 and TRBJ1-2; D ambiguous. The sequence derives from a man aged 25 to 40 in good health and CMV-seronegative. Sequencing was carried out using PBMCs. The CDR3 is CASSPVFGYGYTF. As DNA, the CDR3 is TGCGCCAGCAGCCCAGTTTTTGGCTATGGCTACACCTTC.